The next 15 T cell receptor beta chains were all read from a single sample in a study of blood T cell repertoires in COVID-19. Clones were read by immunoSEQ multiplex PCR, and TCRdb kept only the in-frame ones, dropping some. The data show 200,000 to 250,000 clones, approximately 88% seen once. The sample consisted of PBMCs or T cells enriched from blood (not recorded which). Receptors were obtained from a woman aged 25 to 39 who had been exposed to COVID-19.

The rearrangement links TRBV2 to TRBJ1-2, with no clear D. Trimming removed 6 bases from V and 13 bases from J, with 15 bases in between. The CDR3 is made up of 11 amino acids. Looked up from germline, CDR1 is SNHLY and CDR2 is FYNNEI. The CDR3 region is CASRPLGRSTF. For the CDR3, the DNA is TGTGCCAGCAGGCCGCTCGGGAGGTCCACCTTC.

This rearrangement joins TRBV5-1 to TRBJ1-5, with TRBD1 matching over 9 bases. The CDR3 runs to 16 residues. Germline CDR1 and CDR2: SGHRS and YFSETQ. With V trimmed by 0 bases and J by 3 bases, 4 bases remained unmatched. CDR3 DNA: TGCGCCAGCAGCTTGGACGGGACAGGGCCCAATCAGCCCCAGCATTTT. Its protein is CASSLDGTGPNQPQHF.

The rearrangement joins TRBV6-1 to TRBJ2-7, with D maybe TRBD1 (5 bases). This CDR3 has 13 residues. CDR1 is MNHNS and CDR2 is SASEGT in the germline V gene. Between the trimmed V and J ends, which lost 3 bases and 5 bases, there was a span of 11 bases. The CDR3 DNA reads TGTGCCAGCAGTGACAGGGTCCCAAACGAGCAGTACTTC. The encoded protein is CASSDRVPNEQYF.

For this clone: Other DNA sequences of this sample code for an identical CDR3. The chain is built from TRBV27 and TRBJ1-1; 7 positions match TRBD1. Trimming cost V 2 bases and J 4 bases; bases outside gene matches: 4. CDR3 size: 14 residues. Looked up from germline, CDR1 is MNHEY and CDR2 is SMNVEV (reference sequence). CDR3 in DNA: TGTGCCAGCAGTTTAAGGCAGGGGGGCACTGAAGCTTTCTTT. It is translated as CASSLRQGGTEAFF.

This rearrangement joins TRBV20-1 to TRBJ1-1; possible D gene TRBD1, 5 bases. The CDR3 contains 13 residues. Germline CDR1 and CDR2: DFQATT and SNEGSKA (reference sequence). V gave up 3 bases and J gave up 0 bases, with 8 bases separating them. The CDR3 region is CSASDSLNTEAFF. The CDR3 DNA is TGCAGTGCTAGTGACAGTCTGAACACTGAAGCTTTCTTT.

The CDR3 loop reads CASSLDRGSNQPQHF. The CDR3 bases are TGTGCCAGCTCCCTCGACAGGGGAAGCAATCAGCCCCAGCATTTT. The rearrangement joins TRBV18 to TRBJ1-5; 8 positions agree with TRBD1. The CDR3 length is 15 residues. Trimming at V came to 6 bases and at J to 1 base, leaving 5 bases not matched to a gene. CDR1 is KGHSH and CDR2 is LQKENI in the germline V gene.

V and J are TRBV3-1 (or the pseudogene TRBV3-2) and TRBJ2-4; the D gene is possibly TRBD2 (5 bases). CDR1 and CDR2 (germline): LGHDT, YNNKEL (reference sequence). This CDR3 is built from 13 residues. The V end was cut by 0 bases, the J end by 7 bases, with 7 bases between. Written as DNA, the CDR3 is TGTGCCAGCAGCCAAGACTGGAGGAACATTCAGTACTTC. This encodes CASSQDWRNIQYF.

V and J are TRBV2 and TRBJ2-3; the match to TRBD2 covers 11 bases. J lost 2 bases, V lost 4 bases, and 2 bases had no gene match. Germline CDR1 SNHLY, CDR2 FYNNEI. CDR3 length: 15 amino acids. CDR3 sequence: CASSGLAGYTDTQYF. In nucleotides, the CDR3 is TGTGCCAGCAGTGGACTAGCGGGATACACAGATACGCAGTATTTT.

The V and J genes are TRBV4-1 and TRBJ2-3; D perhaps matches TRBD2 (5 bases). Germline assignment: CDR1 MGHRA and CDR2 YSYEKL. V lost 8 bases and J lost 0, with 15 bases in between. The CDR3 is 15 amino acids. CDR3 loop: CASAREQPSTDTQYF. The CDR3 DNA is TGCGCCAGCGCCCGGGAACAGCCTAGCACAGATACGCAGTATTTT.

This clone came up once. CDR3 in amino acids: CASSATGMNTEAFF. In DNA form, the CDR3 reads TGTGCCAGTAGTGCGACAGGGATGAACACTGAAGCTTTCTTT. The chain is built from TRBV19 and TRBJ1-1, with 7 bases matching TRBD1. With V trimmed by 5 bases and J by 0 bases, 3 bases remained unmatched. Germline CDR1 and CDR2: LNHDA and SQIVND (reference sequence). This CDR3 comprises 14 residues.

This clone occurred a few times. The CDR3, as DNA: TGCGCCAGCAGCTTAGCAGGGGCTAGAAGGAACACCGGGGAGCTGTTTTTT. As protein: CASSLAGARRNTGELFF. This chain uses TRBV5-1 with TRBJ2-2; TRBD1 is a possible D gene (6 bases). CDR3 length: 17 residues. V lost 2 bases, J lost 1 base, and 15 bases lay in between. Germline V CDR1 and CDR2: SGHRS, YFSETQ.

This clone came up once. CDR3 nucleotides: TGTGCCAGCAGCTTCGGTTTCGGGATTTTGAACACTGAAGCTTTCTTT. Its protein product is CASSFGFGILNTEAFF. The rearrangement links TRBV5-4 to TRBJ1-1; D remains ambiguous. This CDR3 region has 16 residues. Germline V gene lookup returns CDR1 SGHNT and CDR2 YYREEE (reference sequence). Deletions cut 2 bases from V and 0 bases from J, with 14 bases between.

This clone was seen only a few times. The chain employs TRBV6-4 and TRBJ1-6; a weak D match, TRBD1 (5 bases). V was trimmed by 2 bases and J by 2 bases, leaving 13 bases between them. The CDR3 has 17 amino acids. Germline CDR1 reads MRHNA; CDR2 reads SNTAGT. The CDR3 here is CASSDGARRTYNSPLHF. The DNA for the CDR3 is TGTGCCAGCAGTGACGGGGCCAGGAGAACCTATAATTCACCCCTCCACTTT.

V and J are TRBV5-5 and TRBJ2-6, with 7 bases that match TRBD1. The V segment lost 4 bases and the J segment 2 bases; nucleotides outside the gene matches: 6. This CDR3 is 16 amino acids long. CDR1 and CDR2 (germline): SGHKS, YYEKEE (reference sequence). CDR3 loop: CASSNLGGPGANVLTF. CDR3 in DNA: TGTGCCAGCAGCAACCTAGGGGGCCCTGGGGCCAACGTCCTGACTTTC.

The genes are TRBV7-9 and TRBJ1-4, with 7 bases identical to TRBD1. Germline assignment: CDR1 SEHNR and CDR2 FQNEAQ (reference sequence). This CDR3 has 14 residues. V shed 5 bases and J 8 bases; nucleotides not matched to a gene: 8. The CDR3 sequence is CASSLRQGNEKLFF. The CDR3 DNA reads as TGTGCCAGCAGCCTCCGACAGGGTAACGAAAAACTGTTTTTT. Using reference TRBV7-9 and TRBJ1-4 for the parts outside the CDR3, the full variable domain is DTGVSQNPRHKITKRGQNVTFRCDPISEHNRLYWYRQTLGQGPEFLTYFQNEAQLEKSRLLSDRFSAERPKGSFSTLEIQRTEQGDSAMYLCASSLRQGNEKLFFGSGTQLSVL.